The 5 T cell receptor beta chains below all came from one sample that was sequenced in a study of cytomegalovirus exposure and HLA in healthy donors. The study ran its PCR with 60 Vbeta and 13 Jbeta primers. The protocol was immunoSEQ multiplex PCR, while the TCRdb copy is restricted to in-frame clones and leaves out a portion. The data show fewer than 200,000 clones, approximately 82% seen once. What was sequenced was PBMCs. The receptors originated from a woman aged 30 to 39 in good health and CMV-seronegative.

The chain combines TRBV29-1 with TRBJ2-3, with TRBD2 matching 12 bases. The V gene's germline CDR1 is SQVTM and CDR2 ANQGSEA. This CDR3 has 19 amino acids. With 5 bases clipped from V and 0 bases from J, the junction kept 15 bases outside the gene matches. CDR3 in amino acids: CSVSQLAGGYSGSTDTQYF. The CDR3 DNA reads as TGCAGCGTTTCCCAACTAGCGGGGGGCTACTCGGGGAGCACAGATACGCAGTATTTT.

The rearrangement uses TRBV6-5 and TRBJ2-7; D unclear. The length of the CDR3 is 14 residues. V lost 6 bases and J 1 base, leaving 13 bases between the germline ends. The germline V gene encodes CDR1 MNHEY and CDR2 SVGAGI. The CDR3 coding sequence is TGTGCCAGCAGCCGCGACGGGTATTCCTACGAGCAGTACTTC. It yields the protein CASSRDGYSYEQYF.

To note about this clone: Mismatch with germline at one junction end may stem from a read error. This chain links TRBV5-1 with TRBJ2-6, with D possibly matching TRBD1 (5 bases). The CDR3 contains 16 residues. Per germline, CDR1 SGHRS and CDR2 YFSETQ. The chain's CDR3 is CASSLDFNSGANGLTF. CDR3 bases: TGCGCCAGCAGCTTGGACTTTAACTCTGGGGCCAACGGCCTGACTTTC.

The rearrangement joins TRBV7-2 to TRBJ2-1; D is uncertain. The V end was cut by 0 bases, the J end by 4 bases, with 10 bases between. Germline CDR1 is SGHTA and CDR2 is FQGNSA. CDR3 length equals 15 residues. The DNA of the CDR3 is TGTGCCAGCAGCTTAGCGCCGGGTGGGTACAATGAGCAGTTCTTC. Its protein is CASSLAPGGYNEQFF.

The chain is built from TRBV10-1 and TRBJ1-6; perhaps TRBD1 as D (5 bases). The CDR3 spans 13 residues. Germline V gene data show CDR1 as WNHNN and CDR2 as SYGVQD (reference sequence). Trimming left V 5 bases short and J 10 bases short, with 12 bases between. CDR3 loop: CASSLGLASPLHF. In DNA, the CDR3 is TGCGCCAGCAGTTTGGGGCTGGCATCACCCCTCCACTTT.